The clone carrying this T cell receptor (beta chain) is labeled as medium-sized (0.01 to 0.1%). As yet, its antigen is unknown. The study, taken as a whole, reports: Whole repertoires were not studied in the larger cohort, only one V-J beta rearrangement. Tumor Treg TCRs overlapped most with tumor naive CD4+ cells. Tumor memory CD4+ T cell TCR gene usage was found to cluster with blood and lymph node memory CD4+ cells and with lymph node naive CD4+ cells.

CDR3 length equals 16 residues. Trimming pared 0 bases from V and 6 bases from J, leaving 15 bases between. Germline CDR1 LGHNA, CDR2 YNFKEQ. Via MiXCR, TCRdb re-called the 5' RACE reads, giving one row per CDR3 protein. The sample has around 21,000 distinct CDR3 sequences, under 40% seen once. This chain uses TRBV4-2 with TRBJ1-5; D perhaps matches TRBD1 (5 bases). This receptor was identified in a female donor with breast cancer. The sequenced sample was tumor-infiltrating naive CD4+ T cells sorted from the breast tumor. Described subset: naive CD4+ T cells, CD4+CD45RA+CD25-. The CDR3 is CASSQDTGPGTQPQHF. The CDR3 DNA reads as TGTGCCAGCAGCCAAGATACGGGACCCGGAACTCAGCCCCAGCATTTT.